Listed here are 5 T cell receptor beta chains from one sample, sequenced in a study of OX40 agonist ivuxolimab in advanced cancers. Repertoires were generated with immunoSEQ multiplex PCR, while TCRdb's copy carries only in-frame clones and drops some. The data contain 41,000 or so clones, 87% of them singletons. The specimen comprised CD4+ or CD8+ T cells sorted from blood, sampled in a trial of the OX40 agonist ivuxolimab. The receptors shown here come from an adult with an advanced solid tumor such as melanoma, head and neck, liver or kidney cancer.

Note on this clone: The same CDR3 also results from other DNA sequences found in this sample. In DNA form, the CDR3 reads TGTGCCAGTAGTATAGACAGGAGGAACACTGAAGCTTTCTTT. Encoded protein: CASSIDRRNTEAFF. J is TRBJ1-1 and V is TRBV19; D is unresolved. The germline V and J ends were trimmed by 0 bases and 1 base, with 6 bases remaining between them. Per the germline V gene, CDR1 is LNHDA and CDR2 is SQIVND (reference sequence). The CDR3 runs to 14 residues.

The V gene is TRBV11-3, the J gene TRBJ2-3; 14 nucleotides agree with TRBD2. Unmatched junction bases numbered 6, after V lost 6 bases and J lost 1 base. Germline V gene data show CDR1 as SGHNT and CDR2 as YENEEA. The CDR3 extends over 17 amino acids. CDR3 in DNA: TGTGCCAGCAGGGACCGGGGACTAGCGGGAGGCACAGATACGCAGTATTTT. Encoded protein: CASRDRGLAGGTDTQYF.

The chain recombines TRBV18 with TRBJ1-4; 8 bases agree with TRBD1. Germline CDR1 and CDR2: KGHSH and LQKENI. Trimming removed 6 bases from V and 7 bases from J; junction bases left unmatched: 4. The CDR3 totals 13 residues. This CDR3 is CASSKTGAEKLFF. CDR3 nucleotide sequence: TGTGCCAGCTCTAAGACAGGGGCTGAAAAACTGTTTTTT. Full variable domain (rest looked up from reference TRBV18 and TRBJ1-4): NAGVMQNPRHLVRRRGQEARLRCSPMKGHSHVYWYRQLPEEGLKFMVYLQKENIIDESGMPKERFSAEFPKEGPSILRIQQVVRGDSAAYFCASSKTGAEKLFFGSGTQLSVL.

Regarding this clone: The same CDR3 also results from other DNA sequences found in this sample. The CDR3 here is CASSPRQGVYEQYF. The CDR3 bases are TGTGCCAGCTCACCTCGACAGGGGGTCTACGAGCAGTACTTC. The chain joins TRBV18 to TRBJ2-7; 9 nucleotides align to TRBD1. This CDR3 comprises 14 residues. J lost 3 bases, V lost 3 bases, and 3 bases had no gene match. Germline V gives CDR1 KGHSH, CDR2 LQKENI.

The V call is TRBV6-4, the J call TRBJ2-5; D is uncertain. The V gene's germline CDR1 is MRHNA and CDR2 SNTAGT. The CDR3 is made up of 11 amino acids. Trimming shortened V by 5 bases and J by 3 bases, and 4 bases separated the two germline ends. In DNA form, the CDR3 reads TGTGCCAGCAGTTCGGAAGAGACCCAGTACTTC. Protein sequence: CASSSEETQYF.